This TCR beta chain was identified during a study of blood T cells in healthy people across ages. Together with a sample-barcoded 5' primer, a J-beta primer mix was included in a second PCR lasting about 6 to 12 cycles. One entry per CDR3 protein, called by TCRdb with MiXCR from the 5' RACE reads. The sample lists approximately 2,000,000 distinct CDR3 sequences, roughly 43% seen once, with more than 20% in the top ten. The CDR3 has 17 residues. Trimming took 2 bases from V and 0 from J, leaving 13 bases between them. CDR1 and CDR2 (germline): KGHDR, SFDVKD. The receptor was derived from a human donor in good health. The sample comprised blood. The rearrangement uses TRBV24-1 and TRBJ1-5; no firm D call. The CDR3 sequence is CATSDSRTGYSNQPQHF. The CDR3 region has the DNA TGTGCCACCAGTGATTCACGGACGGGGTATAGCAATCAGCCCCAGCATTTT.